The sequence of this T cell receptor beta chain was determined in a study of chemoradiotherapy in HPV16-positive cancers. The data were produced by immunoSEQ multiplex PCR, yet TCRdb's version contains in-frame clones alone and is incomplete. The sample lists over 10,000 clones, 89% seen once, with 22% in the top ten. The V and J ends lost 5 bases and 6 bases, in that order; junction bases with no gene match: 11. Per germline, CDR1 SGHNT and CDR2 YENEEA. The CDR3 length is 17 residues. Overall study results and limits: HPV-responsive T-cell expansion during chemoradiotherapy was linked to improved recurrence-free survival in HPV16-positive patients.

As concerns this clone: The antigen is not known.

The starting material was blood, obtained from a patient who underwent chemoradiotherapy. The clonotype originates from a human donor with HPV-associated anogenital cancer. V usage is TRBV11-3 and J usage is TRBJ2-1, with TRBD2 matching over 12 bases. The CDR3 reads CASSAGLAGGLSNEQFF. The DNA for the CDR3 is TGTGCCAGCAGCGCGGGGCTAGCGGGAGGGCTTAGCAATGAGCAGTTCTTC.